The next 26 T cell receptor beta chains were all read from a single sample in a study of cytomegalovirus exposure and HLA in healthy donors. The PCR used 60 Vbeta and 13 Jbeta primers. TCRdb's copy holds only in-frame clones and misses some; the assay was immunoSEQ multiplex PCR. This sample carries tens of thousands of clones, more than 65% of them seen once, and the ten largest clones take approximately 2.8%. Sequences were obtained from PBMCs. Every receptor here comes from a woman younger than 35 in good health and CMV-seronegative.

In nucleotides, the CDR3 is TGTGCCAGCAGTTCAATACGCACAGGGGCCGACTATGGCTACACCTTC. Amino acid sequence: CASSSIRTGADYGYTF. The chain carries TRBV27 and TRBJ1-2; 7 nucleotides match TRBD1. The V gene's germline CDR1 is MNHEY and CDR2 SMNVEV (reference sequence). The trim removed 4 bases at V and 3 bases at J, leaving 11 bases unmatched. There are 16 residues in the CDR3.

Comment on this clone: The junction does not match germline at one end; this may be a read error. The J gene is TRBJ2-6, the V gene TRBV19, with TRBD1 matching over 9 bases. This CDR3 spans 17 amino acids. From germline, CDR1 is LNHDA and CDR2 SQIVND (reference sequence). The CDR3: CASSDGTGSAGANGLTF. DNA for the CDR3: TGTGCCAGTAGTGACGGGACAGGGTCCGCTGGGGCCAACGGCCTGACTTTC.

The V and J genes are TRBV29-1 and TRBJ1-1; 7 nucleotides match TRBD1. The CDR3 runs to 15 residues. The V gene end was trimmed by 2 bases and the J gene end by 1 base; junction bases not matched to a gene: 7. Per the germline V gene, CDR1 is SQVTM and CDR2 is ANQGSEA. CDR3 protein: CSVESPHRGNTEAFF. The CDR3 DNA sequence: TGCAGCGTTGAAAGCCCCCACAGGGGGAACACTGAAGCTTTCTTT.

This chain links TRBV5-1 with TRBJ2-3, with TRBD2 matching 12 bases. The CDR3 contains 16 residues. Germline V CDR1 and CDR2: SGHRS, YFSETQ. The V and J ends lost 4 bases and 7 bases, in that order; junction bases with no gene match: 10. CDR3 nucleotide sequence: TGCGCCAGCAGCCTGGGGACTAGCGGGCCCTTGAATACGCAGTATTTT. It encodes CASSLGTSGPLNTQYF.

The rearrangement uses TRBV5-1 and TRBJ2-6, with a possible D match to TRBD1 (6 bases). The CDR3 totals 16 residues. From germline, CDR1 is SGHRS and CDR2 YFSETQ. Trimming cost V 6 bases and J 0 bases, with 13 bases left between them. CDR3 sequence reads: CASTPTGNSGANVLTF. CDR3 DNA sequence: TGCGCCAGCACCCCGACAGGCAACTCTGGGGCCAACGTCCTGACTTTC.

The chain has TRBV28 and TRBJ1-2, with 7 bases matching TRBD1. CDR3 length: 15 amino acids. Trimming removed 5 bases from V and 5 bases from J; junction bases left unmatched: 11. Germline assignment: CDR1 MDHEN and CDR2 SYDVKM. CDR3 amino acids: CASSPLPGQVYGYTF. The CDR3 nucleotides are TGTGCCAGCAGTCCTCTCCCTGGACAGGTTTATGGCTACACCTTC.

The chain has TRBV5-1 and TRBJ1-1; D gene unclear. Germline V CDR1 and CDR2: SGHRS, YFSETQ. The V end lost 3 bases, the J end lost 5 bases, and 17 bases lay between the germline ends. This CDR3 has 15 amino acids. The CDR3 protein is CASSSSGGRGTEAFF. The CDR3 DNA follows: TGCGCCAGCAGCTCCTCGGGTGGGCGAGGGACTGAAGCTTTCTTT.

V and J are TRBV30 and TRBJ2-1, with 14 bases matching TRBD2. Germline CDR1 reads GTSNPN; CDR2 reads SVGIG (reference sequence). The trim removed 0 bases at V and 12 bases at J, leaving 4 bases unmatched. This CDR3 comprises 14 residues. CDR3 DNA: TGTGCCTGGAGTGTAGGACTAGCGGGAGGTCCGCAGTTCTTC. This encodes CAWSVGLAGGPQFF.

The J gene is TRBJ1-1, the V gene TRBV28; no reliable D call. CDR1 is MDHEN and CDR2 is SYDVKM in the germline V gene. The CDR3 extends over 13 amino acids. V was clipped by 5 bases and J by 10 bases, with 17 bases between them. The CDR3 loop reads CASSQGSRSVAFF. The CDR3 nucleotides read TGTGCCAGCAGTCAAGGGAGCAGGTCGGTAGCTTTCTTT.

The gene calls are TRBV13 and TRBJ2-3; D perhaps matches TRBD2 (8 bases). The germline V gene has CDR1 PRHDT and CDR2 FYEKMQ (reference sequence). Trimming took 9 bases from V and 6 from J, leaving 19 bases between them. This CDR3 is built from 14 residues. The CDR3 coding sequence is TGTGCCAGGGGGACAGCGGGAGAACCCGATACGCAGTATTTT. This translates into CARGTAGEPDTQYF.

In regard to this clone: Other DNA variants within this sample encode the same CDR3. The chain combines TRBV5-1 with TRBJ2-5; 7 bases align to TRBD2. The V gene's germline CDR1 is SGHRS and CDR2 YFSETQ. After removal of 0 bases from V and 2 bases from J, the junction contained 1 base not matched to a gene. The CDR3 covers 14 residues. The chain's CDR3 is CASSLAGGQETQYF. For the CDR3, the DNA is TGCGCCAGCAGCTTGGCCGGGGGGCAAGAGACCCAGTACTTC.

The chain combines TRBV28 with TRBJ2-7, with 9 nucleotides matching TRBD2. The CDR3 covers 14 residues. Per germline, CDR1 MDHEN and CDR2 SYDVKM. V gave up 5 bases and J gave up 1 base; unmatched junction bases: 3. CDR3 sequence: CASSITSGSYEQYF. The CDR3 bases are TGTGCCAGCAGTATCACTAGCGGGTCCTACGAGCAGTACTTC.

The chain links TRBV28 to TRBJ2-7; D is unresolved. Trimming shortened V by 4 bases and J by 3 bases, and 13 bases separated the two germline ends. The CDR3 loop spans 14 amino acids. From germline, CDR1 is MDHEN and CDR2 SYDVKM. The CDR3 reads CASSSAVDLYEQYF. The CDR3 DNA sequence: TGTGCCAGCAGTTCGGCGGTGGATCTCTACGAGCAGTACTTC.

This chain links TRBV30 with TRBJ2-1; 12 bases fit TRBD2. Germline lookup yields CDR1 GTSNPN and CDR2 SVGIG (reference sequence). Trimming took 2 bases from V and 8 from J; bases not matched to a gene: 13. The CDR3 is 17 residues long. The CDR3 here is CAWSRASGRARVDEQFF. Written as DNA, the CDR3 is TGTGCCTGGAGTCGGGCTAGCGGGAGGGCCCGAGTGGATGAGCAGTTCTTC. The full variable domain, with the rest looked up from reference TRBV30 and TRBJ2-1, is SQTIHQWPATLVQPVGSPLSLECTVEGTSNPNLYWYRQAAGRGLQLLFYSVGIGQISSEVPQNLSASRPQDRQFILSSKKLLLSDSGFYLCAWSRASGRARVDEQFFGPGTRLTVL.

The chain recombines TRBV27 with TRBJ1-2; no definite D call. Germline CDR1 reads MNHEY; CDR2 reads SMNVEV (reference sequence). The CDR3 spans 15 residues. Trimming removed 4 bases from V and 0 bases from J, with 12 bases in between. Here the CDR3 DNA reads TGTGCCAGCAGTTCGTTCACAGATTCTAACTATGGCTACACCTTC. Amino acids: CASSSFTDSNYGYTF.

This chain links TRBV28 with TRBJ1-1; the match to TRBD1 covers 7 bases. The CDR3 contains 13 residues. Germline V lookup: CDR1 MDHEN, CDR2 SYDVKM. Unmatched junction bases numbered 4, after V lost 6 bases and J lost 3 bases. The CDR3 DNA sequence: TGTGCCAGCAGGAGGCAGGGGGACACTGAAGCTTTCTTT. It yields the protein CASRRQGDTEAFF.

This clone appeared a few times. This rearrangement joins TRBV6-1 to TRBJ1-5; D remains ambiguous. This CDR3 spans 12 amino acids. With 0 bases removed from V and 9 bases from J, the gap between germline ends came to 6 bases. Germline V gene sequence: CDR1 MNHNS, CDR2 SASEGT. The CDR3 DNA follows: TGTGCCAGCAGTGAAGCTAGCTGGCCCCAGCATTTT. Amino acid sequence: CASSEASWPQHF.

The V and J genes are TRBV19 and TRBJ2-6, with a possible D match to TRBD1 (7 bases). Germline V CDR1 and CDR2: LNHDA, SQIVND (reference sequence). V was cut by 6 bases and J by 2 bases, with 11 bases left in between. This CDR3 has 15 amino acids. The CDR3 is CASSTGEAGANVLTF. The DNA for the CDR3 is TGTGCCAGTAGCACAGGGGAGGCTGGGGCCAACGTCCTGACTTTC.

The chain uses TRBV27 and TRBJ1-4, with D unclear. Trimming took 6 bases from V and 0 from J, leaving 11 bases between them. Germline assignment: CDR1 MNHEY and CDR2 SMNVEV (reference sequence). CDR3 length: 15 residues. The CDR3 sequence: CASSLSIATNEKLFF. The CDR3 DNA follows: TGTGCCAGCAGCCTCAGTATTGCAACTAATGAAAAACTGTTTTTT.

This chain uses TRBV30 with TRBJ2-1; no definite D call. CDR1 GTSNPN and CDR2 SVGIG come from the germline V gene (reference sequence). The CDR3 is 12 amino acids. V gave up 0 bases and J gave up 3 bases, with 3 bases separating them. The CDR3 region has the DNA TGTGCCTGGAGTGTTCTCTACAATGAGCAGTTCTTC. Its protein product is CAWSVLYNEQFF.

The V gene is TRBV10-1, the J gene TRBJ2-3; the D gene is possibly TRBD2 (6 bases). CDR3 length equals 18 residues. CDR1 and CDR2 (germline): WNHNN, SYGVQD (reference sequence). Trimming took off 8 bases at V and 2 bases at J, with 26 bases between the two ends. The CDR3 loop reads CASSRPKEGVGTTDTQYF. CDR3 sequence (DNA): TGCGCCAGCTCCCGCCCGAAGGAGGGAGTAGGCACCACAGATACGCAGTATTTT.

Concerning this clone: The junction departs from the called germline gene at one end, perhaps through a read error. The chain employs TRBV18 and TRBJ2-4; D may be TRBD1 (6 bases). Germline assignment: CDR1 KGHSH and CDR2 LQKENI. The CDR3 runs 13 residues. The CDR3 is CASSPGTSNSQYF. In DNA, the CDR3 is TGTGCCAGCTCACCCGGGACATCTAACAGTCAGTACTTC. The full variable domain, with the rest looked up from reference TRBV18 and TRBJ2-4, is NAGVMQNPRHLVRRRGQEARLRCSPMKGHSHVYWYRQLPEEGLKFMVYLQKENIIDESGMPKERFSAEFPKEGPSILRIQQVVRGDSAAYFCASSPGTSNSQYFGAGTRLSVL.

This chain uses TRBV5-3 with TRBJ2-4; D remains unclear. TRBV5-3 qualifies as an ORF whose function is uncertain. The CDR3 has 14 residues. V was clipped by 2 bases and J by 1 base, with 7 bases between them. The CDR3 DNA is TGTGCCAGAAGCTTATTGAGGGCCAAAAACATTCAGTACTTC. It is translated as CARSLLRAKNIQYF.

The chain links TRBV10-3 to TRBJ1-3, with 9 bases lining up with TRBD1. The germline CDR1 and CDR2 sequences are ENHRY and SYGVKD. The CDR3 is 15 residues long. The V gene end was trimmed by 5 bases and the J gene end by 3 bases; junction bases not matched to a gene: 5. The CDR3 reads CAISQQGAGGNTIYF. CDR3 bases: TGTGCCATCAGTCAACAGGGGGCAGGTGGAAACACCATATATTTT.

The chain is built from TRBV18 and TRBJ2-3; D not certain. CDR3 size: 14 residues. Germline CDR1 reads KGHSH; CDR2 reads LQKENI. Trimming removed 3 bases at V and 5 bases at J, with 12 bases between. This CDR3 reads CASSPLGARDTQYF. CDR3 in DNA: TGTGCCAGCTCACCTCTAGGTGCTCGAGATACGCAGTATTTT.

This chain uses TRBV5-6 with TRBJ1-1; TRBD1 agrees at 8 bases. The CDR3 contains 16 residues. The germline gives CDR1 SGHDT, CDR2 YYEEEE. V dropped 3 bases and J dropped 3; count of bases not matched to a gene: 10. The CDR3 here is CASSWGTGREDTEAFF. The CDR3 bases are TGTGCCAGCAGCTGGGGGACAGGCAGGGAGGACACTGAAGCTTTCTTT.